A selection of T cell receptor beta chains follows, all from one sample in a study of blood T cell repertoires in COVID-19. Profiled with immunoSEQ multiplex PCR; TCRdb holds only in-frame clones, not every one. The table shows approximately 340,000 clones, with about 87% occurring only once. The sequencing input was peripheral blood. These TCRs come from a man aged 25-45 years with COVID-19, enrolled during active disease. CDR3s include the opening cysteine and the closing phenylalanine or tryptophan. A D gene is named only where the DNA matches it firmly. Part of the rows lack a size; the others show once, few, many or a class for expanded clones.

v_gene	len	j_gene	d_gene	abundance	CDR3nt	CDR3aa
TRBV7-3	14	TRBJ2-5	TRBD2	.	TGTGCCAGCAGCACGGGGACTAGCCGAGAGACCCAGTACTTC	CASSTGTSRETQYF
TRBV18	15	TRBJ2-5	TRBD1	.	TGTGCCAGCTCAGAGGGACAGGCATCCCAAGAGACCCAGTACTTC	CASSEGQASQETQYF
TRBV12-3/TRBV12-4	13	TRBJ1-2	.	.	TGTGCCAGCCGAGGGGGGGTGGCTTATGGCTACACCTTC	CASRGGVAYGYTF
TRBV28	17	TRBJ2-1	TRBD2	.	TGTGCCAGCAGTTCTCCTCCAGGGAGAGCGGGAAGCAATGAGCAGTTCTTC	CASSSPPGRAGSNEQFF
TRBV6-5	16	TRBJ1-1	TRBD1	.	TGTGCCAGCAGTTACGACCTAACAGGGGTGGGCACTGAAGCTTTCTTT	CASSYDLTGVGTEAFF
TRBV9	14	TRBJ2-7	TRBD2	.	TGTGCCAGCAGCCCGGGAGGCGGCGGATACGAGCAGTACTTC	CASSPGGGGYEQYF
TRBV9	14	TRBJ2-7	.	.	TGTGCCAGCAGCGTAGACGGACAGAACTACGAGCAGTACTTC	CASSVDGQNYEQYF
TRBV29-1	14	TRBJ1-2	.	.	TGCAGCGTTGAAGGAGGGCAAAAGGCCTATGGCTACACCTTC	CSVEGGQKAYGYTF
TRBV7-2	14	TRBJ1-4	TRBD1	.	TGTGCCAGCAGCGTCGACAGGGGGCGCGAAAAACTGTTTTTT	CASSVDRGREKLFF
TRBV10-3	15	TRBJ1-1	TRBD1	.	TGTGCCATCAGTCTTCAGGGGGTGGACGGCACTGAAGCTTTCTTT	CAISLQGVDGTEAFF
TRBV7-2	13	TRBJ1-1	.	.	TGTGCCAGCAGCTTAGCTCGGGGGTTTACGGCTTTCTTT	CASSLARGFTAFF
TRBV18	12	TRBJ2-7	.	.	TGTGCCAGCTCACCGGATACAGGGCTCGGGTACTTC	CASSPDTGLGYF
TRBV9	15	TRBJ2-7	.	.	TGTGCCAGCAGCGTAGGGTGGGGACAACGAGACGAGCAGTACTTC	CASSVGWGQRDEQYF
TRBV11-1	16	TRBJ2-2	TRBD1	.	TGTGCCAGCACCACGGTGGGACAGGGGTTCACCGGGGAGCTGTTTTTT	CASTTVGQGFTGELFF
TRBV4-2	16	TRBJ2-1	TRBD2	.	TGTGCCAGCAGCCAGGTCCTAGCGGGAGGATACAATGAGCAGTTCTTC	CASSQVLAGGYNEQFF
TRBV10-2	11	TRBJ2-3	.	.	TGCGCCAGCACCCTCACAGATACGCAGTATTTT	CASTLTDTQYF
TRBV7-6	14	TRBJ1-2	TRBD1	.	TGTGCCAGCAGCCCCTCGACAGGGAACTATGGCTACACCTTC	CASSPSTGNYGYTF
TRBV5-1	17	TRBJ1-6	.	few	TGCGCCAGCAGCTTGGATAGACTACTCTCCTATAATTCACCCCTCCACTTT	CASSLDRLLSYNSPLHF
TRBV27	13	TRBJ1-2	TRBD1	.	TGTGCCAGCAGTCCCTGGGACAGCTATGGCTACACCTTC	CASSPWDSYGYTF
TRBV11-3	15	TRBJ1-2	.	.	TGTGCCAGCAGCTCACCGGGACACCAAAACTATGGCTACACCTTC	CASSSPGHQNYGYTF
TRBV4-3	16	TRBJ1-2	.	.	TGCGCCAGCAGCCAAGATCAGGGTTTAGTCTTTTATGGCTACACCTTC	CASSQDQGLVFYGYTF
TRBV27	16	TRBJ2-7	TRBD2	.	TGTGCCAGCAGTGCTCTCGGGACTAGCGGCGACTACGAGCAGTACTTC	CASSALGTSGDYEQYF
TRBV4-3	15	TRBJ1-3	.	.	TGCGCCAGCAGCCAAGACGGAGGGGTTGGAAACACCATATATTTT	CASSQDGGVGNTIYF
TRBV15	15	TRBJ1-4	.	.	TGTGCCACCAGCAGAGAGAGCGTAACTAATGAAAAACTGTTTTTT	CATSRESVTNEKLFF
TRBV30	13	TRBJ1-5	.	.	TGTGCCTGGAACGTCGGGGGTAATCAGCCCCAGCATTTT	CAWNVGGNQPQHF
TRBV19	15	TRBJ2-7	TRBD1	.	TGTGCCAGTAGTATCGAGGCAGGGGGATTTTACGAGCAGTACTTC	CASSIEAGGFYEQYF
TRBV13	17	TRBJ2-3	TRBD2	.	TGTGCCAGCAGCGACTCCCAACTAGCGGGGGGGCAAGATACGCAGTATTTT	CASSDSQLAGGQDTQYF
TRBV27	16	TRBJ2-2	.	.	TGTGCCAGCAGTTTTCTGGTGGAGGGGGCTAACGGGGAGCTGTTTTTT	CASSFLVEGANGELFF
TRBV7-6	11	TRBJ1-3	.	.	TGTGCCAGCCCCACCGGGGGCACCATATATTTT	CASPTGGTIYF
TRBV5-1	13	TRBJ2-4	TRBD2	.	TGCGCCAGCAGCCTCCCGGGGGGAAACATTCAGTACTTC	CASSLPGGNIQYF
TRBV5-4	15	TRBJ2-7	TRBD1	.	TGTGCCAGCAGCTTGGTGGGACAGGGATCCTACGAGCAGTACTTC	CASSLVGQGSYEQYF
TRBV10-3	17	TRBJ1-2	TRBD1	.	TGTGTCATCAGTGAGTCGCGGGAGGGGACAGCTAACTATGGCTACACCTTC	CVISESREGTANYGYTF